The entry below gives a single T cell receptor (beta chain) sequence along with its context. Its recognized antigen is unknown. Base qualities are missing; no much larger clone stands one base away. This entry is derived from a study of blood T cell repertoires in COVID-19 (dated by TCRdb to about 2020). A note on the overall study: Samples covering the acute and convalescent phases of COVID-19 were provided by collaborators in the United States, Italy and Spain. A de-identified subject ID, COVID-19 status, age in years and sex were almost always included in the sample metadata. HLA class I and class II types, where available, came from metadata supplied by the sample provider rather than from assay-based typing. The prospective study material was composed of cDNA or gDNA derived from T cells, B-cell-depleted T cells, or PBMCs. Samples came from the ongoing ImmuneRACE study (first 160 participants) plus 1,254 subjects from 6 global collaborators. Subjects who had been exposed to COVID-19, were actively infected with it, or had recovered from it provided the deeply sampled blood TCRbeta repertoires that made up the dataset. The repertoires were released in a freely available public database intended as a resource for research on the immune response to SARS-CoV-2. Results and caveats for the whole study, not just this receptor: The quantity of clinical and demographic metadata differed by source and by participant and was supplied without curation.

The collaborating institutions used their own protocols to collect whole blood in K2EDTA tubes. For TCRbeta analysis, collaborator samples were shipped as frozen whole blood, as isolated PBMCs, or as DNA extracted from either sample type. TCRbeta CDR3 regions were amplified from genomic DNA using the immunoSEQ Assay, a bias-controlled multiplex PCR. The original pipeline was this. The number of nucleated cells in each sample was estimated from the amplification of reference gene primers within the assay. To quantify the absolute abundance of each unique TCRbeta CDR3 rearrangement, sequence reads were collapsed and filtered. Productive Simpson clonality was computed per sample as the square root of Simpson's diversity index over productive rearrangements. TCRdb holds this immuneACCESS table with in-frame rearrangements only. Some clones are missing; in checked studies, unresolved V genes explain under half, and the rest has no known cause. The DNA gave D and trimming, while V, J and clone size come from that table. In all, the sample holds about 97,000 clones, and roughly nine tenths of those were seen once. The ten most abundant clones make up 2% to 2.5% of the sample.

CDR3 length: 12 amino acids, cysteine to phenylalanine. Only the CDR3 DNA is retained, 36 bases long and in frame from the first base. V lost 8 bases and J lost 5 bases; the stretch between them is 13 bases long. The germline V gene yields SGHAT for CDR1 and FQNNGV for CDR2. The sequence was collected from a man in his fifties with active COVID-19. Sequenced material: peripheral blood. The sequence joins TRBV11-2 to TRBJ2-7; the D segment could be TRBD2, given 5 matching bases. The CDR3 amino acid sequence is: CASSDGMHEQYF. The bases read TGTGCCAGCTCGGACGGGATGCACGAGCAGTACTTC.